This TCR beta chain was identified during a study of T cell clonotyping in hematopoietic cell transplantation. Study outcomes and limitations: CD4 and CD8 repertoire contributions could not be separated without sorting. Few recipient clonotypes overlapped donors; over 97% were de novo at given depth. Pathologically expanded recipient clonotypes increased progressively from day 30 to day 180 as diversity fell.

V lost 3 bases to trimming and J lost 8 bases, with 13 bases between them. The CDR3 length is 13 residues. The V gene's germline CDR1 is MDHEN and CDR2 SYDVKM. TCRdb's copy holds only in-frame clones and misses some; the assay was immunoSEQ multiplex PCR. This sample has 10,000 to 15,000 clones, with more than 90% found just once. Concerning this clone: Its antigen is not known.

This sequence joins TRBV28 and TRBJ1-2; D gene unclear. The sample was PBMCs, taken 100 days after allogeneic stem cell transplant. The source is a female patient in her 50s who had an allogeneic stem cell transplant from an unrelated donor, so the T cells may come from the graft donor. Some clones in this sample may be carry-over from other donors' samples. This CDR3 reads CASSFLEVEGYTF. CDR3 sequence (DNA): TGTGCCAGCAGTTTCCTTGAGGTCGAAGGCTACACCTTC.